This T cell receptor (beta chain) was identified during a study of blood T cell repertoires in COVID-19 (dated by TCRdb to the early 2020s). The study in broad terms: Samples from collaborators originated in the United States, Italy and Spain and spanned both the acute and convalescent phases of COVID-19. The material from the prospective study consisted of cDNA or gDNA derived from T cells, B-cell-depleted T cells, or PBMCs. Deeply sampled blood TCRbeta repertoires from subjects exposed to, actively infected with, or recovered from COVID-19 were included in the dataset. The repertoires were made available in a free public database intended to serve as a resource for research on the immune response to SARS-CoV-2. Samples came from the ongoing ImmuneRACE study (first 160 participants) plus 1,254 subjects from 6 global collaborators. Nearly every sample came with metadata listing a de-identified subject ID, COVID-19 status, age in years and sex. HLA class I and class II types, where available, came from metadata supplied by the sample provider rather than from assay-based typing. Summary of the overall study and its limitations: Clinical and demographic metadata were provided uncurated, with the amount varying by source and participant.

Enrolling through a virtual design, the prospective study's participants ranged in age from roughly 18 to 89 years and lived across roughly 23 United States geographic areas. To assign participants to cohorts, the prospective study relied on clinical history that participants themselves reported in a screening survey and a study questionnaire. Exposed participants had been in contact with someone with a PCR-confirmed or clinician-diagnosed COVID-19 case within 2 weeks of study entry. Mobile phlebotomists in the prospective study collected whole blood, serum and a nasopharyngeal or oropharyngeal swab from every participant. Participants in the prospective study had the option to provide additional blood draws and questionnaires over a roughly 2-month period. Prospective study blood samples were shipped either frozen or at room temperature before DNA extraction. The immunoSEQ Assay, a bias-controlled multiplex PCR, was used to amplify TCRbeta CDR3 regions from genomic DNA. For the original study's pipeline: Within the assay, amplification of reference gene primers was used to estimate how many nucleated cells each sample contained. To quantify the absolute abundance of each unique TCRbeta CDR3 rearrangement, sequence reads were collapsed and filtered. For each sample, productive Simpson clonality was calculated as the square root of Simpson's diversity index across productive rearrangements. In TCRdb, the immuneACCESS table is reduced to in-frame sequences with V and J assigned. These tables do not hold every clone; where another copy was compared, an unresolved V gene accounts for under half, and the others remain unexplained. That table is the source of V, J and clone size, and D and trimming were worked out from the DNA. Within this sample are nearly 300,000 clones, with around nine tenths of them counted one time only. The top ten hold 2.5% to 3% of the sample.

Of note for this clone: No antigen is known for it. The input lacks base qualities; no much larger clone sits a single base away.

Source material: PBMCs or T cells enriched from blood (not recorded which). The TCR originated in a woman in her forties or fifties who had been exposed to COVID-19.

The CDR3 corresponds to CASSPQGYNSPLHF. The DNA sequence follows: TGTGCCAGCTCACCCCAGGGCTATAATTCACCCCTCCACTTT. Recombination joined TRBV18 with TRBJ1-6, with TRBD1 perhaps the D gene, on 5 matching bases. Relative to germline, V is 3 bases shorter and J is 3 bases shorter, with 6 bases between their ends. There are 14 amino acids in the CDR3, from cysteine to phenylalanine inclusive. This entry keeps only the CDR3 DNA: 42 bases, framed from base 1. CDR1 KGHSH and CDR2 LQKENI were looked up in the germline V gene.